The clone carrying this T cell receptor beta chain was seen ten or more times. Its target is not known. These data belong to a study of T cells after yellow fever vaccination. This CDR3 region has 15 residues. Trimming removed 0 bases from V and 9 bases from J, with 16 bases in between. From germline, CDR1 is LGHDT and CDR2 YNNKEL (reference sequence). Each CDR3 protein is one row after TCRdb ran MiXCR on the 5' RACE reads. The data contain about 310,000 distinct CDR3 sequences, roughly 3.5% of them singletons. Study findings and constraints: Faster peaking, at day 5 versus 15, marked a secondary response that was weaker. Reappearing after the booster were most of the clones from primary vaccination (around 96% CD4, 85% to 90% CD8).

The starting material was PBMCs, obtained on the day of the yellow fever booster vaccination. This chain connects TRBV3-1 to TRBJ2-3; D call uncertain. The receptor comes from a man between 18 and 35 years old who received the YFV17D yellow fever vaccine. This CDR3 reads CASSQDGGVFNTQYF. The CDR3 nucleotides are TGTGCCAGCAGCCAAGATGGCGGTGTTTTTAACACGCAGTATTTT.